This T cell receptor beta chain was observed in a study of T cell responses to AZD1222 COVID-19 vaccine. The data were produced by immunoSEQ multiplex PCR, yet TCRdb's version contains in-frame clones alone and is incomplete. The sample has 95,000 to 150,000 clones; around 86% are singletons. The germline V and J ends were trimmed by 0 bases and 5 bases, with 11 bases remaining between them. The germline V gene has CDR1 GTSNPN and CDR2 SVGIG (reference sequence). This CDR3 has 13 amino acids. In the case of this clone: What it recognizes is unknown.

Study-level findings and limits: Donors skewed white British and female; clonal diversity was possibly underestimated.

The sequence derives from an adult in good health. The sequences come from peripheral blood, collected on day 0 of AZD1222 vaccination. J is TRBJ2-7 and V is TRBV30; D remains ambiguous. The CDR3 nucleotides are TGTGCCTGGAGTGTTCTTGCCGGCAACGAGCAGTACTTC. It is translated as CAWSVLAGNEQYF.